The T cell receptor beta chain under discussion was sequenced for a study of T cell repertoires in cytomegalovirus infection. Overall study: Use of recently identified HLA-C-restricted and well-studied HLA-B-restricted CMV epitopes was part of the study. Public signatures in TCR beta pointed to CMV infection and matching HLA type.

A remark on this clonotype: Its antigen is not known.

General study findings and limits: Dominating the ex vivo response were HLA-C-restricted CMV-specific TCR beta clonotypes.

MiXCR, applied by TCRdb to the reads, yields one record per CDR3 protein. The table shows approximately 300,000 distinct CDR3 sequences, with 20% to 30% occurring only once. The sample consisted of cultured PBMCs, taken from culture after CMV antigen stimulation. This TCR came from a human donor in good health (CMV status not recorded). Some clones in this sample may be carry-over from other donors' samples.

Written as DNA, the CDR3 is TGTGCCAGCAGCCAAGGGCCGTCGACGCCCTACAATGAGCAGTTCTTC. It is translated as CASSQGPSTPYNEQFF. V and J are TRBV4-2 and TRBJ2-1; D unresolved. The germline V gene encodes CDR1 LGHNA and CDR2 YNFKEQ. The V end lost 1 base, the J end lost 2 bases, and 12 bases lay between the germline ends. The CDR3 totals 16 residues.